Each of the 30 T cell receptor beta chains below was sequenced from the same sample in a study of blood T cell repertoires in COVID-19. Produced via immunoSEQ multiplex PCR; TCRdb's table is partial and in-frame only. The sample has 180,000 or so clones; about 85% are singletons. Sequencing used peripheral blood. These TCRs come from a woman over 75 with acute or convalescent COVID-19.

This clone appeared a few times. The chain is built from TRBV7-9 and TRBJ2-7, with 9 bases that match TRBD1. CDR3 length: 17 residues. The germline gives CDR1 SEHNR, CDR2 FQNEAQ (reference sequence). The ends lost 0 bases at V and 2 bases at J; junction bases unmatched: 8. CDR3 nucleotides: TGTGCCAGCAGCTTAGCCGAGGGACAGGGACGAACCTACGAGCAGTACTTC. Translating it yields CASSLAEGQGRTYEQYF.

This chain joins TRBV5-4 and TRBJ2-2; the match to TRBD1 covers 7 bases. J gave up 4 bases and V 2 bases, and 8 bases lay outside the gene matches. The CDR3 is 16 residues long. Germline CDR1 and CDR2: SGHNT and YYREEE (reference sequence). CDR3 in DNA: TGTGCCAGCAGCTTCGTTGCAGGGGGTGGCACCGGGGAGCTGTTTTTT. It yields the protein CASSFVAGGGTGELFF.

The sample holds a few counts of this clone. The rearrangement uses TRBV25-1 and TRBJ2-6, with D possibly TRBD1 on 6 matching bases. The CDR3 sequence is 16 residues long. With 2 bases removed from V and 2 bases from J, the gap between germline ends came to 10 bases. Germline CDR1 MGHDK, CDR2 SYGVNS. CDR3 DNA sequence: TGTGCCAGCAGTGAAACGCCAGGGGCTGGGGCCAACGTCCTGACTTTC. Translating gives CASSETPGAGANVLTF.

The CDR3: CASRREPNTGELFF. CDR3 bases: TGTGCCAGCAGGAGAGAGCCGAACACCGGGGAGCTGTTTTTT. The gene calls are TRBV2 and TRBJ2-2; D not certain. Looked up from germline, CDR1 is SNHLY and CDR2 is FYNNEI. There are 14 residues in the CDR3. V was cut by 6 bases and J by 0 bases, with 8 bases left in between.

This clone was seen just once. V gene TRBV24-1 combines with J gene TRBJ2-3, with 9 bases aligning to TRBD2. This CDR3 is 18 amino acids long. The V segment lost 4 bases and the J segment 7 bases; nucleotides outside the gene matches: 17. Germline-derived CDR1 and CDR2 are KGHDR and SFDVKD. Here the CDR3 reads CATSEPAGVAGDPHTQYF. CDR3 in DNA: TGTGCCACCAGTGAGCCCGCTGGGGTAGCGGGAGATCCCCATACGCAGTATTTT.

V and J are TRBV10-3 and TRBJ2-7; possibly TRBD1 for D (6 bases). V shed 4 bases and J shed 0 bases, with 10 bases lying between them. Germline CDR1 and CDR2: ENHRY and SYGVKD. CDR3 length: 14 residues. The CDR3: CAISAGVSSYEQYF. The CDR3 bases are TGTGCCATCAGTGCAGGGGTTAGCTCCTACGAGCAGTACTTC.

The chain recombines TRBV20-1 with TRBJ1-3; tentative D call: TRBD1 (5 bases). The CDR3 covers 11 residues. Per the germline V gene, CDR1 is DFQATT and CDR2 is SNEGSKA (reference sequence). Trimming took 0 bases from V and 9 from J, leaving 6 bases between them. CDR3 nucleotides: TGCAGTGCTAGAGAGGGGGGCACCATATATTTT. Translating it yields CSAREGGTIYF.

The count of this clone is one. The gene calls are TRBV20-1 and TRBJ2-7; 7 bases agree with TRBD2. V lost 7 bases and J lost 3; bases outside the gene matches: 3. Germline V gene data show CDR1 as DFQATT and CDR2 as SNEGSKA (reference sequence). CDR3 length: 11 amino acids. The CDR3 DNA follows: TGCAGTGGGCTAGCGGTCTACGAGCAGTACTTC. The encoded protein is CSGLAVYEQYF.

The J gene is TRBJ2-5, the V gene TRBV7-2; 8 bases line up with TRBD2. This CDR3 has 14 amino acids. Germline-derived CDR1 and CDR2 are SGHTA and FQGNSA. The junction had 10 bases not matched to a gene; V was cut back by 8 bases and J by 5 bases. The CDR3 nucleotides read TGTGCCAGCGCCGGGGCGGGAGGTGGGGAGACCCAGTACTTC. It codes for CASAGAGGGETQYF.

This clone was detected once. The chain uses TRBV7-3 and TRBJ1-1; maybe TRBD1 (5 bases). This CDR3 region has 13 residues. Germline V CDR1 and CDR2: SGHTA, FQGTGA. The V gene lost 3 bases and the J gene lost 5 bases, with 10 bases spanning the gap. This CDR3 is CASSFNGGTEAFF. The CDR3, as DNA: TGTGCCAGCAGCTTTAACGGGGGAACTGAAGCTTTCTTT.

V and J are TRBV6-2 or TRBV6-3 and TRBJ2-7; TRBD1 matches 7 bases. The germline gives CDR1 MNHEY, CDR2 SVGEGT. J lost 3 bases, V lost 2 bases, and 4 bases had no gene match. The length of the CDR3 is 14 residues. CDR3 nucleotide sequence: TGTGCCAGCAGTTACCCGGGACAGTACTACGAGCAGTACTTC. It translates to CASSYPGQYYEQYF.

The gene calls are TRBV10-3 and TRBJ2-7, with 8 positions matching TRBD1. CDR1 is ENHRY and CDR2 is SYGVKD in the germline V gene. V lost 11 bases, J lost 6 bases, and 12 bases stayed unmatched. The CDR3 spans 13 residues. CDR3 sequence (DNA): TGTGCCCTTAGGATGACAGGGGTGGGCGAGCAGTACTTC. Translation gives CALRMTGVGEQYF.

This chain connects TRBV5-1 to TRBJ1-2, with 9 bases fitting TRBD1. Germline lookup yields CDR1 SGHRS and CDR2 YFSETQ. V shed 4 bases, J shed 5 bases, and the junction held 3 bases outside the gene matches. The CDR3 extends over 13 amino acids. Here the CDR3 DNA reads TGCGCCAGCAGCCCGGGACAGGGTTATGGCTACACCTTC. The encoded protein is CASSPGQGYGYTF. The full variable domain, completed using reference TRBV5-1 and TRBJ1-2, is KAGVTQTPRYLIKTRGQQVTLSCSPISGHRSVSWYQQTPGQGLQFLFEYFSETQRNKGNFPGRFSGRQFSNSRSEMNVSTLELGDSALYLCASSPGQGYGYTFGSGTRLTVV.

The chain carries TRBV15 and TRBJ2-3, with D perhaps matching TRBD2 (6 bases). The CDR3 is made up of 15 amino acids. The ends were cut back, 3 bases at V and 0 bases at J, with 10 bases in the middle. From germline, CDR1 is LNHNV and CDR2 YYDKDF (reference sequence). CDR3 bases: TGTGCCACCAGCAGGAGAAGCGGGAGCACAGATACGCAGTATTTT. Translated, it gives CATSRRSGSTDTQYF.

V gene TRBV14 combines with J gene TRBJ1-5, with no clear D. The germline V gene has CDR1 SGHDN and CDR2 FVKESK. This CDR3 is 17 amino acids long. Trimming removed 0 bases from V and 0 bases from J, with 12 bases in between. The CDR3 region is CASSQDPGENSNQPQHF. CDR3 coding DNA: TGTGCCAGCAGCCAAGACCCCGGGGAAAATAGCAATCAGCCCCAGCATTTT.

The rearrangement links TRBV7-8 to TRBJ2-5; 13 bases are a match to TRBD2. This CDR3 spans 18 amino acids. Germline-derived CDR1 and CDR2 are SGHVS and FQNEAQ. The junction had 7 bases not matched to a gene; V was cut back by 0 bases and J by 3 bases. The CDR3 region has the DNA TGTGCCAGCAGCTTAGCAGCACTAGCGGGGGGGTTTAAAGAGACCCAGTACTTC. It specifies CASSLAALAGGFKETQYF.

The V and J genes are TRBV3-1 (or the pseudogene TRBV3-2) and TRBJ1-4, with 11 bases that match TRBD1. Unmatched junction bases numbered 9, after V lost 5 bases and J lost 7 bases. This CDR3 has 16 amino acids. Germline CDR1 LGHDT, CDR2 YNNKEL (reference sequence). The CDR3 bases are TGTGCCAGCAGCAGACGGACAGGGGGCGAGGGTGAAAAACTGTTTTTT. It codes for CASSRRTGGEGEKLFF.

The gene calls are TRBV2 and TRBJ2-7; TRBD2 aligns across 11 bases. The CDR3 loop spans 14 amino acids. Germline V gene sequence: CDR1 SNHLY, CDR2 FYNNEI. V was clipped by 5 bases and J by 5 bases; unmatched bases: 5. This CDR3 reads CASSTSGSSHEQYF. CDR3 sequence (DNA): TGTGCCAGCAGTACTAGCGGGAGTTCCCACGAGCAGTACTTC.

The gene calls are TRBV4-2 and TRBJ2-3, with 10 bases matching TRBD1. The junction had 21 bases not matched to a gene; V was cut back by 4 bases and J by 2 bases. This CDR3 has 21 amino acids. CDR1 LGHNA and CDR2 YNFKEQ come from the germline V gene. The CDR3, as DNA: TGTGCCAGCAGCCCCGGACCACCGGGACAGGGGTTTAGTGGGGCCACAGATACGCAGTATTTT. Translation: CASSPGPPGQGFSGATDTQYF.

This clone came up once. The genes are TRBV9 and TRBJ2-2, with D possibly being TRBD2 (5 bases). Looked up from germline, CDR1 is SGDLS and CDR2 is YYNGEE. V lost 1 base to trimming and J lost 5 bases, with 6 bases between them. This CDR3 has 13 residues. In nucleotides, the CDR3 is TGTGCCAGCAGCGTACGGGGAACCGGGGAGCTGTTTTTT. This gives the protein CASSVRGTGELFF.

In its sample, this clone was seen once. The V gene is TRBV5-1, the J gene TRBJ1-2, with unresolved D. The CDR3 extends over 16 amino acids. V was clipped by 4 bases and J by 4 bases, with 20 bases between them. Germline CDR1 reads SGHRS; CDR2 reads YFSETQ. CDR3 nucleotide sequence: TGCGCCAGCAGCCCGGAGGGCGATTTGCGAGGCTATGGCTACACCTTC. Amino acids: CASSPEGDLRGYGYTF.

This clone came up many times. This chain connects TRBV29-1 to TRBJ2-7, with 7 bases identical to TRBD1. After removal of 6 bases from V and 5 bases from J, the junction contained 10 bases not matched to a gene. The V gene's germline CDR1 is SQVTM and CDR2 ANQGSEA. This CDR3 comprises 13 residues. Written as DNA, the CDR3 is TGCAGCGTCCTCGACAGGGCAGTGGACGAGCAGTACTTC. Its protein is CSVLDRAVDEQYF.

The rearrangement links TRBV10-3 to TRBJ1-1, with 8 bases lining up with TRBD1. V lost 4 bases and J lost 11; bases outside the gene matches: 6. This CDR3 has 12 amino acids. Germline V lookup: CDR1 ENHRY, CDR2 SYGVKD. CDR3: CAISAGGEGAFF. CDR3 coding DNA: TGTGCCATCAGTGCAGGGGGCGAAGGTGCTTTCTTT.

This clone came up once. The chain carries TRBV6-5 and TRBJ1-6; D uncertain. The CDR3 spans 14 residues. V dropped 6 bases and J dropped 7 bases, with 13 bases sitting between them. Germline values: CDR1 MNHEY, CDR2 SVGAGI. The CDR3 DNA reads TGTGCCAGCAGGACATCAGGAATAAATTCACCCCTCCACTTT. Its protein product is CASRTSGINSPLHF.

This clone showed up just a few times. The chain combines TRBV5-4 with TRBJ2-7; the D gene is possibly TRBD2 (6 bases). This CDR3 is built from 13 residues. Germline CDR1 SGHNT, CDR2 YYREEE (reference sequence). Between the trimmed V and J ends, which lost 3 bases and 7 bases, there was a span of 14 bases. Here the CDR3 reads CASSWDLGGEQYF. CDR3 nucleotide sequence: TGTGCCAGCAGCTGGGACCTGGGGGGAGAGCAGTACTTC.

The chain couples TRBV30 to TRBJ2-3, with 12 bases that match TRBD1. The length of the CDR3 is 12 residues. From germline, CDR1 is GTSNPN and CDR2 SVGIG (reference sequence). With V trimmed by 7 bases and J by 7 bases, 3 bases remained unmatched. The DNA for the CDR3 is TGTGCCTCGGGACAGGGGGCGAATACGCAGTATTTT. Protein: CASGQGANTQYF.

This rearrangement joins TRBV6-2 or TRBV6-3 to TRBJ2-7; D perhaps matches TRBD1 (6 bases). This CDR3 is 14 amino acids long. The germline V gene encodes CDR1 MNHEY and CDR2 SVGEGT. Trimming stripped 5 bases from V and 0 bases from J, with 11 bases between. CDR3 loop: CASSKTGSSYEQYF. The DNA for the CDR3 is TGTGCCAGCAGTAAGACAGGAAGCTCCTACGAGCAGTACTTC.

The chain links TRBV9 to TRBJ2-1; D possibly corresponds to TRBD2 (5 bases). V was pared by 4 bases and J by 0 bases, with 14 bases between. CDR3 length: 16 residues. Germline V gene lookup returns CDR1 SGDLS and CDR2 YYNGEE. The CDR3 sequence: CASSSLSGSSYNEQFF. In DNA, the CDR3 is TGTGCCAGCAGCTCCTTGAGCGGTAGCTCCTACAATGAGCAGTTCTTC.

This clone was seen once. The chain carries TRBV7-2 and TRBJ1-4, with D perhaps matching TRBD1 (6 bases). Trimming removed 1 base from V and 3 bases from J, with 15 bases in between. This CDR3 is 17 amino acids long. CDR1 is SGHTA, CDR2 FQGNSA, per germline. The CDR3 here is CASSLVAGGASNEKLFF. CDR3 nucleotide sequence: TGTGCCAGCAGCTTAGTAGCGGGGGGCGCATCTAATGAAAAACTGTTTTTT.

The J gene is TRBJ2-1, the V gene TRBV9; 10 bases map to TRBD2. CDR1 and CDR2 (germline): SGDLS, YYNGEE. The CDR3 length is 15 residues. The junction had 5 bases not matched to a gene; V was cut back by 1 base and J by 7 bases. The CDR3 protein is CASSVRSGGANEQFF. CDR3 nucleotides: TGTGCCAGCAGCGTAAGGAGCGGGGGGGCAAATGAGCAGTTCTTC.